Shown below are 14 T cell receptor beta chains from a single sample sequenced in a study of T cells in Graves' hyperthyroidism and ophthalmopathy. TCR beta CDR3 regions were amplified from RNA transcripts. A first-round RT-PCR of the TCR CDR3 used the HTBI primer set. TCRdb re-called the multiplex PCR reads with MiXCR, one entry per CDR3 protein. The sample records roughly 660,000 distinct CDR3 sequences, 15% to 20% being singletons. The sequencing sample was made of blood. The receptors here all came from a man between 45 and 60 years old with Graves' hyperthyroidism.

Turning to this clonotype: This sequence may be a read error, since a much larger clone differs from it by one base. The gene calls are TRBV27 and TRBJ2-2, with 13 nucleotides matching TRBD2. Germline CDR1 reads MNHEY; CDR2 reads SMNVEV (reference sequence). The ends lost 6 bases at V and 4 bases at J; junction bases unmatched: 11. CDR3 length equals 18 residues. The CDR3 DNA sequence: TGTGCCAGCAGACTTTCCGGACTAGCGGGAGCGGCCACCGGGGAGCTGTTTTTT. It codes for CASRLSGLAGAATGELFF.

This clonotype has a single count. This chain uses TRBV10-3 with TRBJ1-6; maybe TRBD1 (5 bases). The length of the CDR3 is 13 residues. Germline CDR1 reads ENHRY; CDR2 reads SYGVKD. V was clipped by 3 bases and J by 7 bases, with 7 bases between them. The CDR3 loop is CAISDRDNSPLHF. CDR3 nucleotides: TGTGCCATCAGTGACAGGGACAATTCACCCCTCCACTTT.

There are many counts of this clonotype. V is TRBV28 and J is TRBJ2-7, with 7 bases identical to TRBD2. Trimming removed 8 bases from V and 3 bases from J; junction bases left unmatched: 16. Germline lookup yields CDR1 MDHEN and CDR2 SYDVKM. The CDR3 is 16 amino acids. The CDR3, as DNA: TGTGCCAGCGTGTCCCCTGGGGGGAGGGCCGTCTACGAGCAGTACTTC. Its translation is CASVSPGGRAVYEQYF.

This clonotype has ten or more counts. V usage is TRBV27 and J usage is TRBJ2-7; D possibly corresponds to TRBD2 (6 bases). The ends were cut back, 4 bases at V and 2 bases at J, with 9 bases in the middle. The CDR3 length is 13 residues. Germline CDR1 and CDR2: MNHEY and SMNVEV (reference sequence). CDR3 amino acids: CASSWRGAYEQYF. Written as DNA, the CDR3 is TGTGCCAGCAGTTGGCGGGGTGCCTACGAGCAGTACTTC.

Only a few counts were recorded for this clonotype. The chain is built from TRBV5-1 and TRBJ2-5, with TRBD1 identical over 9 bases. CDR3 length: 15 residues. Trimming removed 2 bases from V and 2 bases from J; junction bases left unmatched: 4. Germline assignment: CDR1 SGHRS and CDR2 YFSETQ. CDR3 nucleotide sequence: TGCGCCAGCAGCTTCACCGGGACAGGGCAAGAGACCCAGTACTTC. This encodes CASSFTGTGQETQYF.

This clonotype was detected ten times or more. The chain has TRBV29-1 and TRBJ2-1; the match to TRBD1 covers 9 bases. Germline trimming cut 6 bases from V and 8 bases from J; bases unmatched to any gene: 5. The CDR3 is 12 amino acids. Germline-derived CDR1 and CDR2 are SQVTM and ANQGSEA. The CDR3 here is CSVGTGIDEQFF. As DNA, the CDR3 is TGCAGCGTCGGGACAGGGATCGATGAGCAGTTCTTC.

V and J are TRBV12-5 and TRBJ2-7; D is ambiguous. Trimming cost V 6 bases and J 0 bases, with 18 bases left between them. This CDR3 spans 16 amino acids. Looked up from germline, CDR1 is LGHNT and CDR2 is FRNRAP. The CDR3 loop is CASGPGTGGFSYEQYF. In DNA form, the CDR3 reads TGTGCTAGTGGACCTGGCACCGGCGGCTTCTCCTACGAGCAGTACTTC.

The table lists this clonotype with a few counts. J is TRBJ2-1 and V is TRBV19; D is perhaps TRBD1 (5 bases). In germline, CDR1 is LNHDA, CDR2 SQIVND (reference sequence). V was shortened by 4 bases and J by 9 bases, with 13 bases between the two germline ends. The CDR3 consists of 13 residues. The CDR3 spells CASSRQQDLEQFF. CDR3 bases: TGTGCCAGTAGTAGACAACAGGATCTTGAGCAGTTCTTC.

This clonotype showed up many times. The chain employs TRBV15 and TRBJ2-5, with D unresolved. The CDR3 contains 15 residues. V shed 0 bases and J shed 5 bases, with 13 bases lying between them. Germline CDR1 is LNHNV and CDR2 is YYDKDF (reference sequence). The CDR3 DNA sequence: TGTGCCACCAGCAGAGATAAGGCCCTAGGGGAGACCCAGTACTTC. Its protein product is CATSRDKALGETQYF.

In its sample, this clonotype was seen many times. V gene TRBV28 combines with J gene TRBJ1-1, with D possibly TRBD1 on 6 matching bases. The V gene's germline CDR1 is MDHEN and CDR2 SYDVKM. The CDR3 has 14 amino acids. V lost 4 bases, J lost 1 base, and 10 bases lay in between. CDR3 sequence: CASSSTTGNTEAFF. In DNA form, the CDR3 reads TGTGCCAGCAGTTCAACGACAGGGAACACTGAAGCTTTCTTT.

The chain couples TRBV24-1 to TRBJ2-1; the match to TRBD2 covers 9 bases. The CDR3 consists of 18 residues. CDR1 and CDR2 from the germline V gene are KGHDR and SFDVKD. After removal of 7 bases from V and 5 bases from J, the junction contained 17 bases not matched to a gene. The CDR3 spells CATSATGVGGRVDNEQFF. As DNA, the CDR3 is TGTGCCACCAGCGCGACAGGAGTCGGCGGGAGGGTGGACAATGAGCAGTTCTTC.

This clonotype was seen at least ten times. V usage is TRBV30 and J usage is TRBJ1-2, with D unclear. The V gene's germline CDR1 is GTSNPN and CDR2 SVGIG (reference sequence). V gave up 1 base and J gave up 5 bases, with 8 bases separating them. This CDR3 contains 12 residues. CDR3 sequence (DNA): TGTGCCTGGAGTGCGACGGATTATGGCTACACCTTC. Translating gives CAWSATDYGYTF.

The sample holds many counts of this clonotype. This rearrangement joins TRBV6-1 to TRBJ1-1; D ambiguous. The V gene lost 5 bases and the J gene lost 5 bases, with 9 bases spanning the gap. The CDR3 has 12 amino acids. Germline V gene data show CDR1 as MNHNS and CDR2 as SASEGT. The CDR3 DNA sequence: TGTGCCAGCAGTTACTTGGGAACTGAAGCTTTCTTT. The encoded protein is CASSYLGTEAFF.

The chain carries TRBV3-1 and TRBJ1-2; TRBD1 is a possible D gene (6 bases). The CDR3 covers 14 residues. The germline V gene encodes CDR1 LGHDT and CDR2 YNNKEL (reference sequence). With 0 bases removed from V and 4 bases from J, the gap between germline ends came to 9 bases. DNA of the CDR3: TGTGCCAGCAGCCAAGAGGGACACATCTATGGCTACACCTTC. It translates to CASSQEGHIYGYTF.